This T cell receptor beta chain stems from a study of T-cell memory formation after mild COVID-19. Study outcomes and limitations: The study found balanced CD4/CD8 in clones contracting day 15 to 85 and a CD4+ lean in later expanders. Researchers could not confirm that second-wave clones peaking on day 37 targeted SARS-CoV-2.

TCRdb itself ran the 5' RACE reads through MiXCR, one entry per CDR3 protein. Among hundreds of thousands of distinct CDR3 sequences listed, less than 25% were seen once. V was trimmed by 2 bases and J by 1 base, leaving 9 bases between them. Germline-derived CDR1 and CDR2 are GTSNPN and SVGIG (reference sequence). There are 14 residues in the CDR3. This clonotype has only a few counts. Its target is not known. This TCR was sampled from an adult woman who had mild COVID-19 (a few samples of this study predate the infection). Cell type and time point are not known. Sequencing input: PBMCs or a T cell subset sorted from them (not recorded which). This sequence joins TRBV30 and TRBJ1-5, with a possible D match to TRBD1 (5 bases). The CDR3 DNA is TGTGCCTGGAGTCCCGGGGGGAGCAATCAGCCCCAGCATTTT. It codes for CAWSPGGSNQPQHF. The entire variable domain, with the rest obtained from reference TRBV30 and TRBJ1-5, is as follows: SQTIHQWPATLVQPVGSPLSLECTVEGTSNPNLYWYRQAAGRGLQLLFYSVGIGQISSEVPQNLSASRPQDRQFILSSKKLLLSDSGFYLCAWSPGGSNQPQHFGDGTRLSIL.